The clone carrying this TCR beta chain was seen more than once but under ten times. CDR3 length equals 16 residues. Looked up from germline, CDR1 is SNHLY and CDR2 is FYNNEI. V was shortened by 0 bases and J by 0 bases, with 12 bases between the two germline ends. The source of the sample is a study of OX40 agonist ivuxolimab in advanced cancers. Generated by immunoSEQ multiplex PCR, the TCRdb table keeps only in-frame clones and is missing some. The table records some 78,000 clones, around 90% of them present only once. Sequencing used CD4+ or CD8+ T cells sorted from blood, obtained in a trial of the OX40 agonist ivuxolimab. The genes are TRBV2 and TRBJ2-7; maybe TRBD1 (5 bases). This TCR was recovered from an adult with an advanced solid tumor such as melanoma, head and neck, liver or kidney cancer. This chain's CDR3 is CASSEAGQVYSYEQYF. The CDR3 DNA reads TGTGCCAGCAGTGAAGCGGGGCAGGTTTACTCCTACGAGCAGTACTTC.